These 14 T cell receptor beta chains share one sample of origin, sequenced in a study of T cell changes during pregnancy in multiple sclerosis. Libraries were prepared by immunoSEQ multiplex PCR; TCRdb keeps only in-frame clonotypes and omits some of them. The data show roughly 100,000 clones, around nine tenths seen once. Sequenced material: peripheral blood, taken after pregnancy. These receptor sequences come from a female donor with multiple sclerosis, enrolled in a pregnancy study.

The rearrangement links TRBV7-2 to TRBJ1-1; D possibly corresponds to TRBD1 (5 bases). Between the trimmed V and J ends, which lost 5 bases and 4 bases, there was a span of 17 bases. This CDR3 is built from 15 residues. Germline assignment: CDR1 SGHTA and CDR2 FQGNSA. CDR3 sequence: CASSPQGRGVTEAFF. DNA for the CDR3: TGTGCCAGCAGCCCCCAGGGCCGGGGGGTCACTGAAGCTTTCTTT.

The chain couples TRBV5-4 to TRBJ2-1; 9 positions match TRBD2. This CDR3 spans 16 amino acids. The J segment lost 6 bases and the V segment lost 0 bases, leaving 7 bases of the junction unmatched. The germline V gene has CDR1 SGHNT and CDR2 YYREEE (reference sequence). The DNA of the CDR3 is TGTGCCAGCAGCTTGGGGCGGGAGGGCCGGGGCAATGAGCAGTTCTTC. Translated, it gives CASSLGREGRGNEQFF.

J is TRBJ2-5 and V is TRBV6-5, with D perhaps TRBD1 (7 bases). The V and J ends lost 3 bases and 5 bases respectively, with 19 bases between them. This CDR3 has 16 residues. The germline CDR1 and CDR2 sequences are MNHEY and SVGAGI. CDR3 in amino acids: CASSYETGTVPETQYF. The CDR3 bases are TGTGCCAGCAGTTATGAGACAGGGACTGTCCCCGAGACCCAGTACTTC.

The CDR3 bases are TGTGCCAGCAGCTTAGGGACTAGCGGGGGTGATCGCCACACCGGGGAGCTGTTTTTT. This translates into CASSLGTSGGDRHTGELFF. V and J are TRBV7-9 and TRBJ2-2, with TRBD2 matching 13 bases. The ends lost 1 base at V and 3 bases at J; junction bases unmatched: 8. The CDR3 covers 19 residues. Per the germline V gene, CDR1 is SEHNR and CDR2 is FQNEAQ (reference sequence). The whole variable domain, filled in from reference TRBV7-9 and TRBJ2-2, reads DTGVSQNPRHKITKRGQNVTFRCDPISEHNRLYWYRQTLGQGPEFLTYFQNEAQLEKSRLLSDRFSAERPKGSFSTLEIQRTEQGDSAMYLCASSLGTSGGDRHTGELFFGEGSRLTVL.

The chain employs TRBV7-7 and TRBJ2-5; a possible D gene is TRBD1 (6 bases). The end of the DNA aligns better with TRBJ2-7, so the J call may be wrong. The V gene's germline CDR1 is SSHAT and CDR2 FNYEAQ (reference sequence). The length of the CDR3 is 13 residues. CDR3 region: CASSVGQSYEQYF. The CDR3 nucleotides are TGTGCCAGCAGCGTCGGACAGTCTTACGAGCAGTACTTC.

This chain uses TRBV6-1 with TRBJ2-7; tentative D call: TRBD1 (7 bases). CDR3 length: 13 residues. Germline values: CDR1 MNHNS, CDR2 SASEGT. V was shortened by 6 bases and J by 5 bases, with 14 bases between the two germline ends. CDR3 loop: CASRETGTHEQYF. CDR3 bases: TGTGCCAGCAGAGAGACAGGGACTCACGAGCAGTACTTC.

This clone has more than one count but fewer than ten. The genes are TRBV19 and TRBJ1-3; D is ambiguous. Germline CDR1 LNHDA, CDR2 SQIVND (reference sequence). V lost 5 bases and J lost 5, with 13 bases in between. The CDR3 runs 14 residues. CDR3 amino acids: CASSYDTKRNTIYF. CDR3 nucleotide sequence: TGTGCCAGTAGTTACGACACCAAACGAAACACCATATATTTT. The full variable domain, rest sourced from reference TRBV19 and TRBJ1-3, is DGGITQSPKYLFRKEGQNVTLSCEQNLNHDAMYWYRQDPGQGLRLIYYSQIVNDFQKGDIAEGYSVSREKKESFPLTVTSAQKNPTAFYLCASSYDTKRNTIYFGEGSWLTVV.

This chain connects TRBV14 to TRBJ2-3, with 7 positions matching TRBD1. The CDR3 runs to 16 residues. Germline loops: CDR1 SGHDN, CDR2 FVKESK. The J segment lost 2 bases and the V segment lost 4 bases, leaving 9 bases of the junction unmatched. CDR3 DNA sequence: TGTGCCAGCAGCCTAGGAAACAGGGGACCCACAGATACGCAGTATTTT. Translation: CASSLGNRGPTDTQYF.

The CDR3 sequence is CASRFRDSRETQYF. CDR3 sequence (DNA): TGTGCCAGCAGGTTTCGGGACTCCCGAGAGACCCAGTACTTC. This chain joins TRBV6-1 and TRBJ2-5, with D maybe TRBD2 (6 bases). The ends were cut back, 6 bases at V and 4 bases at J, with 15 bases in the middle. CDR1 MNHNS and CDR2 SASEGT come from the germline V gene. There are 14 residues in the CDR3.

The chain employs TRBV27 and TRBJ1-1; perhaps TRBD1 as D (6 bases). Germline V CDR1 and CDR2: MNHEY, SMNVEV (reference sequence). The CDR3 covers 15 residues. V was cut by 4 bases and J by 7 bases, with 19 bases left in between. The CDR3 sequence: CASSWGRGEGVEAFF. In DNA, the CDR3 is TGTGCCAGCAGTTGGGGGAGGGGGGAAGGAGTTGAAGCTTTCTTT.

This chain uses TRBV9 with TRBJ2-1; D gene unclear. V was clipped by 4 bases and J by 2 bases, with 13 bases between them. Per the germline V gene, CDR1 is SGDLS and CDR2 is YYNGEE. This CDR3 region has 15 residues. The CDR3 region is CASSPTIGAYNEQFF. DNA for the CDR3: TGTGCCAGCAGCCCCACGATCGGTGCCTACAATGAGCAGTTCTTC.

This chain connects TRBV13 to TRBJ1-2; the match to TRBD1 covers 10 bases. The CDR3 has 15 amino acids. V lost 5 bases to trimming and J lost 3 bases; unmatched junction nucleotides: 6. Germline CDR1 and CDR2: PRHDT and FYEKMQ (reference sequence). This CDR3 is CASSTWTGGDYGYTF. CDR3 in DNA: TGTGCCAGCAGCACTTGGACAGGGGGAGACTATGGCTACACCTTC.

This clone was observed a few times. The CDR3, as DNA: TGTGCCAGCTCACCCGGGGGGGGCAATCAGCCCCAGCATTTT. Amino acids: CASSPGGGNQPQHF. The J gene is TRBJ1-5, the V gene TRBV18; possibly TRBD1 for D (5 bases). V was shortened by 3 bases and J by 2 bases, with 8 bases between the two germline ends. The CDR3 totals 14 residues. Germline loops: CDR1 KGHSH, CDR2 LQKENI.

The gene calls are TRBV19 and TRBJ2-2; 9 bases fit TRBD1. J lost 5 bases, V lost 5 bases, and 3 bases had no gene match. The CDR3 is 14 amino acids. Germline CDR1 and CDR2: LNHDA and SQIVND (reference sequence). The CDR3 DNA follows: TGTGCCAGTAGTTTTGGGACAGGGACCGGGGAGCTGTTTTTT. Its translation: CASSFGTGTGELFF.